This T cell receptor (beta chain) comes out of a study of T cells after yellow fever vaccination. Whole-study findings and limits: Highly abundant clonotypes carried over from the bulk population could end up in FACS-sorted repertoires as contaminants.

The study made its TCR cDNA through 5'RACE template switching. That step introduced a universal primer site along with UMIs. In TCRdb, the 5' RACE reads were re-called with MiXCR into one record per CDR3 protein. The sample carries about 340,000 distinct CDR3 sequences, roughly 4.3% recorded once. The CDR3 loop spans 15 amino acids. Germline V gene data show CDR1 as SGHTA and CDR2 as FQGNSA. V was shortened by 5 bases and J by 0 bases, with 11 bases between the two germline ends. This clonotype was seen ten or more times. Its target is not known. The sequence came from a man younger than 30 who received the YFV17D yellow fever vaccine. The sample consisted of PBMCs, taken 5 days after the yellow fever booster vaccination. This chain links TRBV7-2 with TRBJ2-1; a weak D match, TRBD2 (5 bases). The CDR3 is CASSRRGSSYNEQFF. The DNA for the CDR3 is TGTGCCAGCAGCCGCCGAGGGAGCTCCTACAATGAGCAGTTCTTC.